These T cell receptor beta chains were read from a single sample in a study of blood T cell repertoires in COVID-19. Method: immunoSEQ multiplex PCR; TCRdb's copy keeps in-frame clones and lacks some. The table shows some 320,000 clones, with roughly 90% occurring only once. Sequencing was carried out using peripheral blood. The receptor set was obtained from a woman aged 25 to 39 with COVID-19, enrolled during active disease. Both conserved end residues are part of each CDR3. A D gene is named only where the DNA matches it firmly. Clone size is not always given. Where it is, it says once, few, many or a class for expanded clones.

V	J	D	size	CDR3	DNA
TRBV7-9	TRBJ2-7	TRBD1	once	CATSGQGFNEQYF	TGTGCCACCTCTGGACAGGGGTTCAACGAGCAGTACTTC
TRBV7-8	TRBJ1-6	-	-	CASSLVGGRGSPLHF	TGTGCCAGCAGCTTAGTAGGGGGAAGGGGTTCACCCCTCCACTTT
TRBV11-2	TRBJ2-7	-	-	CASSPRGTLAGYEQYF	TGTGCCAGCAGCCCACGAGGAACACTCGCCGGTTACGAGCAGTACTTC
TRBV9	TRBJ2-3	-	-	CASSVGSGSTDTQYF	TGTGCCAGCAGCGTAGGATCAGGGAGCACAGATACGCAGTATTTT
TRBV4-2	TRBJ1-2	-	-	CASSQEVEAAIYGYTF	TGTGCCAGCAGCCAAGAGGTTGAGGCAGCGATCTATGGCTACACCTTC
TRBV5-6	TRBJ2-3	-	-	CASSALTRADTQYF	TGTGCCAGCAGCGCCCTGACTAGGGCAGATACGCAGTATTTT
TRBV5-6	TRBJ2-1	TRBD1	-	CASSPGTGAYNEQFF	TGTGCCAGCAGCCCTGGGACAGGGGCCTACAATGAGCAGTTCTTC
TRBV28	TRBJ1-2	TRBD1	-	CASSSVRDSHPNYGYTF	TGTGCCAGCAGTTCAGTCCGGGACAGTCATCCTAACTATGGCTACACCTTC
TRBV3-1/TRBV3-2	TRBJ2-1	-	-	CASSQELDNEQFF	TGTGCCAGCAGCCAAGAACTGGACAATGAGCAGTTCTTC
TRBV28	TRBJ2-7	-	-	CASSYQGHYEQYF	TGTGCCAGCAGTTACCAGGGGCACTACGAGCAGTACTTC
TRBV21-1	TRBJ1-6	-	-	CASSCGLIYNSPLHF	TGTGCCAGCAGTTGCGGACTGATCTATAATTCACCCCTCCACTTT
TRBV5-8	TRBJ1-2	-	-	CASSPHGQLPYGYTF	TGTGCCAGCAGCCCCCATGGACAGCTTCCTTATGGCTACACCTTC
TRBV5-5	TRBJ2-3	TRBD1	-	CASSSHRGQALGQYF	TGTGCCAGCAGCTCCCACAGGGGGCAAGCGTTAGGGCAGTATTTT
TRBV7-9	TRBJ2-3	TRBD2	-	CASSFASGGAANTQYF	TGTGCCAGCAGCTTCGCTAGCGGGGGGGCAGCAAATACGCAGTATTTT
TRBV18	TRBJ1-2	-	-	CASSPGVYGYTF	TGTGCCAGCTCACCGGGAGTCTATGGCTACACCTTC
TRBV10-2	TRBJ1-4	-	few	CASSNSFYEKLFF	TGCGCCAGCTCCAACTCTTTTTATGAAAAACTGTTTTTT
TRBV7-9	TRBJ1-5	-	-	CASSLGGRATRNQPQHF	TGTGCCAGCAGCTTAGGGGGGCGGGCCACCCGCAATCAGCCCCAGCATTTT
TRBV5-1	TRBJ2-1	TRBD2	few	CASSPTPQTGTSVEKGFF	TGCGCCAGCAGCCCAACCCCCCAGACTGGAACTAGCGTCGAGAAGGGGTTCTTC
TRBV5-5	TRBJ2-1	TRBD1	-	CASSLTPGQGAVNEQFF	TGTGCCAGCAGCTTGACCCCGGGACAGGGGGCTGTCAATGAGCAGTTCTTC
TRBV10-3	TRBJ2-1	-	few	CAISESGGPRYNEQFF	TGTGCCATCAGTGAGTCGGGGGGGCCCCGGTACAATGAGCAGTTCTTC
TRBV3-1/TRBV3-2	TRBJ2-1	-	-	CASSQSSYPRFFF	TGTGCCAGCAGCCAGAGCTCGTATCCTAGGTTTTTCTTC
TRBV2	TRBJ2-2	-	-	CASNSDSRWGELFF	TGTGCCAGCAATTCTGATAGCCGGTGGGGGGAGCTGTTTTTT
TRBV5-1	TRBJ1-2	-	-	CASSLEPVGGYTF	TGCGCCAGCAGCTTAGAACCTGTCGGTGGCTACACCTTC
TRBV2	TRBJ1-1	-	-	CAREGRGLYEF	TGTGCCAGAGAAGGTCGGGGATTATATGAATTT
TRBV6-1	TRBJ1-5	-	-	CASSERGGRSNQPQHF	TGTGCCAGCAGTGAAAGGGGGGGGAGGAGCAATCAGCCCCAGCATTTT
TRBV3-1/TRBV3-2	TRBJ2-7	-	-	CASSQGISPDEQYF	TGTGCCAGCAGCCAAGGCATTAGTCCCGACGAGCAGTACTTC
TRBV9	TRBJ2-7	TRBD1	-	CASSALIGGPYEQYF	TGTGCCAGCAGCGCGTTAATAGGGGGCCCGTACGAGCAGTACTTC
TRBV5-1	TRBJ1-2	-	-	CASSLVPANYGYTF	TGCGCCAGCAGCTTGGTTCCAGCTAACTATGGCTACACCTTC
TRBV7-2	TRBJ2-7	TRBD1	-	CASSHTTGHEQYF	TGTGCCAGCAGCCATACGACAGGGCACGAGCAGTACTTC
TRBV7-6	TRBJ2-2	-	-	CASSLVLQGDTGELFF	TGTGCCAGCAGCTTAGTCTTACAGGGTGACACCGGGGAGCTGTTTTTT
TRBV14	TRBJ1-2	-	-	CASSQDTADYGYTF	TGTGCCAGCAGCCAAGATACAGCGGACTATGGCTACACCTTC
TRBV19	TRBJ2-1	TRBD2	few	CASSLTSGGNEQFF	TGTGCCAGTAGTTTGACTAGCGGGGGTAATGAGCAGTTCTTC
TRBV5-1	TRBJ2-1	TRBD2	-	CASSRGLAGGPNRNEQFF	TGCGCCAGCAGCCGGGGGCTAGCGGGGGGGCCCAATAGGAATGAGCAGTTCTTC
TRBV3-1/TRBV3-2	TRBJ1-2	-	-	CASSQAGRDWVNGYTF	TGTGCCAGCAGCCAAGCTGGCAGGGATTGGGTTAATGGCTACACCTTC
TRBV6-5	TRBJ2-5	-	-	CASSIGLVETQYF	TGTGCCAGCAGTATAGGACTGGTCGAGACCCAGTACTTC
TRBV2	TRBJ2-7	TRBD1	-	CASKPGTGYSYEQYF	TGTGCCAGCAAACCCGGGACAGGGTATTCGTACGAGCAGTACTTC
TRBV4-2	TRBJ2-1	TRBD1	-	CASSRTGIYNEQFF	TGTGCCAGCAGTAGGACAGGGATCTACAATGAGCAGTTCTTC
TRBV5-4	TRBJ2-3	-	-	CASSPRVRDTQYF	TGTGCCAGCAGCCCCAGGGTAAGGGATACGCAGTATTTT
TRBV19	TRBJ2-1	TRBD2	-	CASNAGGYNEQFF	TGTGCCAGTAACGCGGGGGGTTACAATGAGCAGTTCTTC
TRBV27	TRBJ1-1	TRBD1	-	CAKRGPREAFF	TGTGCTAAGAGGGGGCCACGAGAAGCTTTCTTT
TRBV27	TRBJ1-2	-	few	CASSLSVRAAGYTF	TGTGCCAGCAGTTTATCTGTCAGGGCTGCTGGCTACACCTTC